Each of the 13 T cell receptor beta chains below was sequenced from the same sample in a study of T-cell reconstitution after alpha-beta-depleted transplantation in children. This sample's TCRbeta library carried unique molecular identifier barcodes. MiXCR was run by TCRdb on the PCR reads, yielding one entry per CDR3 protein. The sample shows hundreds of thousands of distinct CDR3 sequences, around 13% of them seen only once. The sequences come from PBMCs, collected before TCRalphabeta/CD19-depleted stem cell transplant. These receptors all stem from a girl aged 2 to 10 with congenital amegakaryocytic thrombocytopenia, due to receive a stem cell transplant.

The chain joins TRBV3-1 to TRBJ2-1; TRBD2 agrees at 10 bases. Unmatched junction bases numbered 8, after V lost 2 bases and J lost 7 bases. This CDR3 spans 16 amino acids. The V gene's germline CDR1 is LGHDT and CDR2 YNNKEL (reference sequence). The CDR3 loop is CASSQLSGRAGNEQFF. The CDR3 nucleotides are TGTGCCAGCAGCCAACTGAGCGGGAGGGCAGGGAATGAGCAGTTCTTC.

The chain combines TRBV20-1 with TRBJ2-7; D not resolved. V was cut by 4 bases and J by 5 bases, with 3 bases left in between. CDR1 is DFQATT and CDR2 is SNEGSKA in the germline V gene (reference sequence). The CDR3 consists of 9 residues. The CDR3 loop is CSAKNEQYF. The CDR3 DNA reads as TGCAGTGCTAAGAACGAGCAGTACTTC.

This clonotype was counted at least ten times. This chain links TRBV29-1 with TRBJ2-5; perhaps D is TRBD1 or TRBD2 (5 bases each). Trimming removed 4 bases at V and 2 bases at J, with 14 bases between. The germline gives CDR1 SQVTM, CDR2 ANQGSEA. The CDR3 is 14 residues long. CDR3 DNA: TGCAGCGTTGGGGTTGGGGGAGTACAAGAGACCCAGTACTTC. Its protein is CSVGVGGVQETQYF.

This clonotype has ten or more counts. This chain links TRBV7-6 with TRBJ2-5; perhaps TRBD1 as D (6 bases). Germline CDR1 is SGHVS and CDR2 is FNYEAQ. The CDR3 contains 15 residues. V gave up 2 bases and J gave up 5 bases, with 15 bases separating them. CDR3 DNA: TGTGCCAGCAGCTTAACACAGGGCGGAGTGGAGACCCAGTACTTC. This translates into CASSLTQGGVETQYF.

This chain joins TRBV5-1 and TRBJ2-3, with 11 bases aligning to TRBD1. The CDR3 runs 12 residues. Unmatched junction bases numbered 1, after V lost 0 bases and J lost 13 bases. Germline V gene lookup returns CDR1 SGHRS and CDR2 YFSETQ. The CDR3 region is CASSLGDRGKYF. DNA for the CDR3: TGCGCCAGCAGCTTGGGGGACAGGGGGAAGTATTTT.

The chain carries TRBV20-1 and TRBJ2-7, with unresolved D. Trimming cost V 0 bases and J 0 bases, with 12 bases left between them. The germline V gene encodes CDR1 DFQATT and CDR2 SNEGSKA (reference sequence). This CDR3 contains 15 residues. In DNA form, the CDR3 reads TGCAGTGCTAGAGATTCGTCTAGTGGCTCCTACGAGCAGTACTTC. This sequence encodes CSARDSSSGSYEQYF.

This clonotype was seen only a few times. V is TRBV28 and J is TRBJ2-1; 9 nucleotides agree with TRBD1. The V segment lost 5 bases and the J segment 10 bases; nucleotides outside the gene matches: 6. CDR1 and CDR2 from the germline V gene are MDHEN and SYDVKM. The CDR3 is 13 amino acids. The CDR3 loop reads CASSPRGQGEQFF. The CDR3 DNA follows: TGTGCCAGCAGTCCAAGGGGACAGGGAGAGCAGTTCTTC.

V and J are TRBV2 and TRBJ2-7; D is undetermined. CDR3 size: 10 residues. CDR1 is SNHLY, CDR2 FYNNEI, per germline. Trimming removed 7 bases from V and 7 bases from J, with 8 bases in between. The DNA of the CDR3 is TGTGCCAGCAATCTACAAGAGCAGTACTTC. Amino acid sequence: CASNLQEQYF.

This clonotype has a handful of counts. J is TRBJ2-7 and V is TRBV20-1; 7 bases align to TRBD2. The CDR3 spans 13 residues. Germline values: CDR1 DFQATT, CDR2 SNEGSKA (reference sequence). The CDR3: CIPGLWNSYEQYF. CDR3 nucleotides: TGCATTCCGGGACTATGGAACTCCTACGAGCAGTACTTC.

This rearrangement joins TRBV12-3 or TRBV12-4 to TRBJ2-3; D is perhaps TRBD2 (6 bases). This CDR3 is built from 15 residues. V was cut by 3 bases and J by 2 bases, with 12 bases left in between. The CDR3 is CASSLRRENTDTQYF. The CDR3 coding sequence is TGTGCCAGCAGTTTGCGGAGGGAGAACACAGATACGCAGTATTTT.

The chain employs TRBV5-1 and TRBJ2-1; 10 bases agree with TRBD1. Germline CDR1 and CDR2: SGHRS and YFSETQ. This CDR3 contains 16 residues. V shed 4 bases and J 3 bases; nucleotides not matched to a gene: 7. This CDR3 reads CASSPTWTGGYNEQFF. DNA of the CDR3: TGCGCCAGCAGCCCCACTTGGACAGGGGGCTACAATGAGCAGTTCTTC. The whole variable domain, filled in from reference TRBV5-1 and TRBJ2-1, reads KAGVTQTPRYLIKTRGQQVTLSCSPISGHRSVSWYQQTPGQGLQFLFEYFSETQRNKGNFPGRFSGRQFSNSRSEMNVSTLELGDSALYLCASSPTWTGGYNEQFFGPGTRLTVL.

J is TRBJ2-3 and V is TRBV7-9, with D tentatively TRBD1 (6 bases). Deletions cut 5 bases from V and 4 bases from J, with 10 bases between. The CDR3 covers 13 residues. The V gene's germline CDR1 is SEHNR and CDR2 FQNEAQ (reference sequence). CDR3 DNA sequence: TGTGCCAGCAGCCTGAGGACAGCAGATACGCAGTATTTT. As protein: CASSLRTADTQYF.

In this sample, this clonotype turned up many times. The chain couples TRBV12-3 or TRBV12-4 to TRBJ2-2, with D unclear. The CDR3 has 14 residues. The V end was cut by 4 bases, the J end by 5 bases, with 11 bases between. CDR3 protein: CASSSPSVTGELFF. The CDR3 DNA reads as TGTGCCAGCAGTTCTCCCAGTGTAACCGGGGAGCTGTTTTTT.